A selection of T cell receptor beta chains follows, all from one sample in a study of CXCR3-negative and CXCR3-positive naive CD8 T cells. From its re-call of the 5' RACE reads, TCRdb lists each CDR3 protein once, without DNA. Its clone listing holds some 130,000 distinct CDR3 sequences. Material: naive CXCR3+ CD8+ T cells from blood. The receptors derive from a human donor in good health. Some clones in this sample may be carry-over from other donors' samples. Each CDR3 is given with its conserved first and last residue. Each record gives: J gene, V gene, CDR3 protein.

>TRBJ2-1|TRBV10-3
CAITDSHEPFF
>TRBJ2-7|TRBV6-6
CASRKAGTSYEQYF
>TRBJ1-3|TRBV6-5
CASSHTGNSGNTIYF
>TRBJ1-6|TRBV6-6
CASSNGDRGSPLHF
>TRBJ2-5|TRBV27
CASSLPGQEETQYF
>TRBJ2-1|TRBV28
CASTGTGIYNEQFF
>TRBJ1-1|TRBV11-2
CASSLGYVNTEAFF
>TRBJ2-2|TRBV6-4
CASCDSTEDTGELFF
>TRBJ1-2|TRBV10-3
CAIMGQGTNYGYTF
>TRBJ1-1|TRBV7-6
CASSGGANTEAFF
>TRBJ1-5|TRBV10-2
CASSEWYSNQPQHF
>TRBJ2-7|TRBV6-5
CASSYLGALYF
>TRBJ2-7|TRBV7-2
CASSPSLAGAYEQYF
>TRBJ1-5|TRBV2
CASSEGIGNQPQHF
>TRBJ1-2|TRBV7-9
CASSAIRGIGSNYGYTF
>TRBJ2-7|TRBV29-1
CSVEEAHTTYEQYF
>TRBJ2-1|TRBV19
CASSPLAGNEQFF
>TRBJ2-1|TRBV4-3
CASSQTGDPYNEQFF
>TRBJ2-3|TRBV12-3/TRBV12-4
CASSSGLAGASTDTQYF
>TRBJ2-3|TRBV7-9
CASSSLGASGITDTRYF
>TRBJ1-1|TRBV7-9
CASSLAGQGIAEAFF
>TRBJ2-7|TRBV5-1
CASSLTSGTQEQYF
>TRBJ2-1|TRBV6-5
CASSYLGVSGPHNEQFF
>TRBJ2-1|TRBV12-3/TRBV12-4
CASSFWDEQFF
>TRBJ2-2|TRBV28
CASSLLANTGELFF
>TRBJ2-2|TRBV27
CASSLKLAGAGTGELFF
>TRBJ1-1|TRBV29-1
CSVEDTRAMAFF
>TRBJ2-7|TRBV7-9
CASSEGFYEQYF
>TRBJ1-1|TRBV5-4
CASSLGGSGQPEAFF
>TRBJ1-5|TRBV7-2
CASSWGDGNQPQHF
>TRBJ2-5|TRBV11-3
CASSSRGGKQETQYF
>TRBJ2-5|TRBV13
CASSLEMETQYF
>TRBJ1-3|TRBV7-9
CASSTGGAGNTIYF
>TRBJ2-1|TRBV4-2
CASRDLGQGADEQFF
>TRBJ1-2|TRBV20-1
CSARDLRVYGYTF
>TRBJ2-3|TRBV24-1
CATSDGTSGGTDTQYF
>TRBJ2-5|TRBV7-9
CASSLPGVRQETQYF
>TRBJ1-2|TRBV29-1
CSVVGQGSDGYTF
>TRBJ1-1|TRBV4-2
CASSQEEQANTEAFF
>TRBJ2-2|TRBV19
CASSPDPGPGTNGELFF
>TRBJ2-7|TRBV20-1
CSARGLEFFEQYF
>TRBJ2-7|TRBV7-9
CASSAQFPSGDRGYEQYF
>TRBJ2-3|TRBV7-2
CASSQISPDTQYF
>TRBJ2-5|TRBV5-1
CASSFRDGETQYF
>TRBJ2-7|TRBV5-6
CASSLGDTSYEQYF
>TRBJ2-7|TRBV6-2/TRBV6-3
CASMGAGYEQYF